Shown below are 19 T cell receptor beta chains from a single sample sequenced in a study of neoadjuvant anti-PD-1 for oral cavity cancer. Clones were read by immunoSEQ multiplex PCR, and TCRdb kept only the in-frame ones, dropping some. The sample lists about 72,000 clones, around 83% occurring once. Sequencing used PBMCs, obtained before nivolumab (anti-PD-1) treatment. The receptors shown here come from a person aged 40 to 85 with oral cavity squamous cell carcinoma.

The chain employs TRBV27 and TRBJ1-4; D remains unclear. The CDR3 runs to 15 residues. The germline V and J ends were trimmed by 4 bases and 0 bases, with 9 bases remaining between them. CDR1 and CDR2 from the germline V gene are MNHEY and SMNVEV (reference sequence). The CDR3 DNA follows: TGTGCCAGCAGTTCCGTGAGCGCAACTAATGAAAAACTGTTTTTT. It specifies CASSSVSATNEKLFF.

The chain couples TRBV7-2 to TRBJ1-1; tentative D call: TRBD1 (6 bases). The germline gives CDR1 SGHTA, CDR2 FQGNSA. This CDR3 is built from 16 residues. V gave up 5 bases and J gave up 3 bases, with 19 bases separating them. The CDR3 sequence: CASSGTPWGSDTEAFF. The DNA for the CDR3 is TGTGCCAGCAGCGGGACACCATGGGGGAGTGACACTGAAGCTTTCTTT.

The chain recombines TRBV28 with TRBJ1-2; D call uncertain. In germline, CDR1 is MDHEN, CDR2 SYDVKM. The V end was cut by 7 bases, the J end by 8 bases, with 14 bases between. This CDR3 is 12 amino acids long. The CDR3 DNA reads as TGTGCCAGCACCGCGAATGGGAGAGGCTACACCTTC. Translated: CASTANGRGYTF.

This chain uses TRBV6-1 with TRBJ1-4; the D is unclear. The CDR3 runs to 15 residues. V was pared by 2 bases and J by 11 bases, with 18 bases between. Germline assignment: CDR1 MNHNS and CDR2 SASEGT. CDR3 nucleotide sequence: TGTGCCAGCAGTGAAAGGGCAGGAGGCGTGGGGAAACTGTTTTTT. It translates to CASSERAGGVGKLFF.

The chain employs TRBV11-2 and TRBJ1-1, with 7 bases that match TRBD1. The CDR3 length is 14 residues. CDR1 is SGHAT, CDR2 FQNNGV, per germline. Germline trimming cut 6 bases from V and 6 bases from J; bases unmatched to any gene: 10. CDR3 nucleotide sequence: TGTGCCAGCAGTTCGCGGGACAGCAACTCTGAAGCTTTCTTT. Encoded protein: CASSSRDSNSEAFF.

The chain couples TRBV19 to TRBJ1-2; possibly TRBD1 for D (5 bases). CDR1 and CDR2 from the germline V gene are LNHDA and SQIVND (reference sequence). V shed 2 bases and J shed 3 bases, with 25 bases lying between them. CDR3 length: 19 residues. The chain's CDR3 is CASSIWAAGFSLRDYGYTF. The CDR3 nucleotides read TGTGCCAGTAGTATATGGGCGGCAGGGTTTAGTCTTCGGGACTATGGCTACACCTTC.

The V call is TRBV2, the J call TRBJ1-1, with a tentative D call TRBD1 (6 bases). The CDR3 is 16 residues long. Trimming pared 7 bases from V and 2 bases from J, leaving 20 bases between. Germline V CDR1 and CDR2: SNHLY, FYNNEI. The CDR3 region has the DNA TGTGCCAGCACCCGACCGGGGGCAGATACCAACACTGAAGCTTTCTTT. Translated: CASTRPGADTNTEAFF.

V and J are TRBV6-5 and TRBJ2-7; D gene unclear. The germline V gene has CDR1 MNHEY and CDR2 SVGAGI. V was pared by 6 bases and J by 3 bases, with 12 bases between. This CDR3 contains 13 residues. This CDR3 is CASRAEPSYEQYF. The CDR3 DNA is TGTGCCAGCAGGGCCGAGCCGAGCTACGAGCAGTACTTC.

V is TRBV6-5 and J is TRBJ2-3, with D unclear. The length of the CDR3 is 15 residues. Trimming took 6 bases from V and 0 from J, leaving 13 bases between them. CDR1 MNHEY and CDR2 SVGAGI come from the germline V gene. CDR3 region: CASRPQISSTDTQYF. Written as DNA, the CDR3 is TGTGCCAGCAGACCACAGATATCTAGCACAGATACGCAGTATTTT.

This clone has a handful of counts. The chain combines TRBV5-4 with TRBJ1-1; D perhaps matches TRBD1 (6 bases). The CDR3 has 14 residues. Trimming took off 0 bases at V and 8 bases at J, with 14 bases between the two ends. The germline gives CDR1 SGHNT, CDR2 YYREEE (reference sequence). The CDR3 spells CASSLVVRGGEAFF. The CDR3 bases are TGTGCCAGCAGCTTGGTGGTCAGGGGCGGGGAAGCTTTCTTT.

V usage is TRBV7-2 and J usage is TRBJ2-1, with D unresolved. Germline CDR1 reads SGHTA; CDR2 reads FQGNSA. The V gene lost 2 bases and the J gene lost 3 bases, with 14 bases spanning the gap. This CDR3 comprises 16 residues. The chain's CDR3 is CASSLSFSNLYNEQFF. As DNA, the CDR3 is TGTGCCAGCAGCTTAAGTTTTAGCAACCTCTACAATGAGCAGTTCTTC.

V is TRBV10-3 and J is TRBJ2-7, with 14 bases identical to TRBD2. CDR1 is ENHRY, CDR2 SYGVKD, per germline. The ends lost 6 bases at V and 2 bases at J; junction bases unmatched: 9. The CDR3 is 17 residues long. As DNA, the CDR3 is TGTGCCATCAGCTTCGGGACTAGCGGGAGTCGCGCCTACGAGCAGTACTTC. Translating gives CAISFGTSGSRAYEQYF.

The V call is TRBV2, the J call TRBJ2-2; 9 nucleotides line up with TRBD1. Germline CDR1 reads SNHLY; CDR2 reads FYNNEI. The CDR3 consists of 14 residues. The V and J ends lost 3 bases and 7 bases, in that order; junction bases with no gene match: 3. Here the CDR3 DNA reads TGTGCCAGCAGTGATGGGACAGGGATCGGGGAGCTGTTTTTT. This encodes CASSDGTGIGELFF.

The chain is built from TRBV28 and TRBJ2-7, with D possibly being TRBD2 (6 bases). The CDR3 covers 14 residues. Trimming removed 5 bases from V and 7 bases from J, with 18 bases in between. Germline lookup yields CDR1 MDHEN and CDR2 SYDVKM. In DNA, the CDR3 is TGTGCCAGCAGTCCGGGACTGTTCTTGGGGGAGCAGTACTTC. This gives the protein CASSPGLFLGEQYF. The entire variable domain, with the rest obtained from reference TRBV28 and TRBJ2-7, is as follows: DVKVTQSSRYLVKRTGEKVFLECVQDMDHENMFWYRQDPGLGLRLIYFSYDVKMKEKGDIPEGYSVSREKKERFSLILESASTNQTSMYLCASSPGLFLGEQYFGPGTRLTVT.

The rearrangement joins TRBV6-1 to TRBJ1-3, with 7 nucleotides matching TRBD1. Germline V gives CDR1 MNHNS, CDR2 SASEGT. This CDR3 contains 13 residues. J gave up 1 base and V 6 bases, and 0 bases lay outside the gene matches. The CDR3 sequence is CASRTGSGNTIYF. Written as DNA, the CDR3 is TGTGCCAGCAGGACAGGGTCTGGAAACACCATATATTTT.

This clone was picked up a small number of times. The rearrangement joins TRBV6-5 to TRBJ1-1, with 8 bases lining up with TRBD1. CDR1 is MNHEY and CDR2 is SVGAGI in the germline V gene. This CDR3 is built from 16 residues. Germline trimming cut 2 bases from V and 2 bases from J; bases unmatched to any gene: 7. CDR3 residues: CASSYVRGTGNTEAFF. As DNA, the CDR3 is TGTGCCAGCAGTTACGTAAGGGGGACAGGTAACACTGAAGCTTTCTTT.

The rearrangement joins TRBV28 to TRBJ2-3; D perhaps matches TRBD1 (5 bases). CDR1 and CDR2 (germline): MDHEN, SYDVKM. The CDR3 sequence is 15 residues long. Trimming cost V 4 bases and J 2 bases, with 13 bases left between them. The CDR3 sequence is CASSSATAPTDTQYF. DNA of the CDR3: TGTGCCAGCAGTTCCGCGACAGCCCCCACAGATACGCAGTATTTT. Supplemented by reference TRBV28 and TRBJ2-3, the full variable domain reads DVKVTQSSRYLVKRTGEKVFLECVQDMDHENMFWYRQDPGLGLRLIYFSYDVKMKEKGDIPEGYSVSREKKERFSLILESASTNQTSMYLCASSSATAPTDTQYFGPGTRLTVL.

The chain links TRBV5-6 to TRBJ1-2; perhaps TRBD1 as D (6 bases). CDR1 is SGHDT and CDR2 is YYEEEE in the germline V gene. The V end lost 4 bases, the J end lost 8 bases, and 9 bases lay between the germline ends. This CDR3 spans 11 amino acids. The CDR3 loop is CASSRGGGYTF. In nucleotides, the CDR3 is TGTGCCAGCAGCAGAGGGGGGGGCTACACCTTC.

The chain joins TRBV5-5 to TRBJ2-1, with 8 nucleotides matching TRBD2. CDR3 length equals 14 residues. Germline values: CDR1 SGHKS, CDR2 YYEKEE (reference sequence). With 4 bases clipped from V and 8 bases from J, the junction kept 8 bases outside the gene matches. CDR3 sequence: CASSLGLDAYEQFF. The CDR3 nucleotides read TGTGCCAGCAGCCTGGGACTAGATGCTTATGAGCAGTTCTTC.